The 3 T cell receptor beta chains reported below all come from one sample, sequenced in a study. In TCRdb, the 5' RACE reads were re-called with MiXCR into one record per CDR3 protein. The sample yields around 44,000 distinct CDR3 sequences, approximately 28% seen once. The sequenced sample was tumor-infiltrating memory CD4+ T cells sorted from the breast tumor. The sample's subset: memory CD4+ T cells, CD4+CD45RO+CD25-. The receptors here all came from a female donor with breast cancer.

In its sample, this clonotype was seen many times. The J gene is TRBJ2-1, the V gene TRBV7-9; the D is unclear. Looked up from germline, CDR1 is SEHNR and CDR2 is FQNEAQ (reference sequence). CDR3 length: 11 residues. V lost 4 bases to trimming and J lost 6 bases, with 4 bases between them. The CDR3 DNA reads as TGTGCCAGCAGCTCCACCAATGAGCAGTTCTTC. Amino acids: CASSSTNEQFF.

This clonotype was counted ten times or more. V and J are TRBV7-3 and TRBJ2-3, with 9 nucleotides matching TRBD2. Germline-derived CDR1 and CDR2 are SGHTA and FQGTGA. V was clipped by 4 bases and J by 1 base; unmatched bases: 0. This CDR3 has 14 residues. As DNA, the CDR3 is TGTGCCAGCAGCTCTAGCGGGGGCACAGATACGCAGTATTTT. Amino acids: CASSSSGGTDTQYF.

The CDR3: CASSLYPRDRGMYEQYF. The CDR3 region has the DNA TGCGCCAGCAGCTTGTACCCCCGGGACAGGGGTATGTACGAGCAGTACTTC. V usage is TRBV5-1 and J usage is TRBJ2-7, with 10 bases aligning to TRBD1. V dropped 1 base and J dropped 4; count of bases not matched to a gene: 11. This CDR3 region has 17 residues. Germline V CDR1 and CDR2: SGHRS, YFSETQ.